Presented here are 32 T cell receptor beta chains from one specimen sequenced in a study of T cell repertoires in ileal Crohn's disease. Sequenced by immunoSEQ multiplex PCR; TCRdb stores in-frame clones only, minus some. This sample has 11,000 to 15,000 clones, with roughly three quarters found just once. Material for sequencing was ileal tissue. These receptors originate from an adult with Crohn's disease.

V usage is TRBV6-5 and J usage is TRBJ1-2, with D tentatively TRBD1 (6 bases). CDR3 length: 12 amino acids. Trimming left V 6 bases short and J 3 bases short, with 8 bases between. Germline V gives CDR1 MNHEY, CDR2 SVGAGI. For the CDR3, the DNA is TGTGCCAGCAGACAGGGCGACTATGGCTACACCTTC. Its translation is CASRQGDYGYTF.

The chain employs TRBV4-2 and TRBJ1-3; maybe TRBD1 (6 bases). The V gene's germline CDR1 is LGHNA and CDR2 YNFKEQ. The CDR3 runs 18 residues. V shed 0 bases and J shed 0 bases, with 15 bases lying between them. For the CDR3, the DNA is TGTGCCAGCAGCCAAGATATCCCAACAGGGAGCTCTGGAAACACCATATATTTT. Its protein product is CASSQDIPTGSSGNTIYF.

The chain carries TRBV25-1 and TRBJ1-1, with a possible D match to TRBD1 (5 bases). Germline CDR1 and CDR2: MGHDK and SYGVNS. There are 15 residues in the CDR3. The germline V and J ends were trimmed by 1 base and 3 bases, with 12 bases remaining between them. This CDR3 is CASSEWGIQDTEAFF. DNA of the CDR3: TGTGCCAGCAGTGAATGGGGTATACAGGACACTGAAGCTTTCTTT.

The chain uses TRBV11-3 and TRBJ2-7; tentative D call: TRBD1 (6 bases). The CDR3 has 15 residues. V lost 5 bases and J lost 5, with 19 bases in between. CDR1 is SGHNT and CDR2 is YENEEA in the germline V gene. The CDR3, as DNA: TGTGCCAGCAGCAAAACAGGGTCCCGAACCGACGAGCAGTACTTC. Translated, it gives CASSKTGSRTDEQYF.

The chain couples TRBV7-2 to TRBJ2-7; 10 positions match TRBD1. Unmatched junction bases numbered 20, after V lost 5 bases and J lost 4 bases. This CDR3 has 19 amino acids. Germline lookup yields CDR1 SGHTA and CDR2 FQGNSA. The CDR3 DNA is TGTGCCAGCAGCCCCCGGACAGGGGGGGGAATGTTACGGGGTTACGAGCAGTACTTC. It translates to CASSPRTGGGMLRGYEQYF.

J is TRBJ1-2 and V is TRBV5-4; D might be TRBD1 (6 bases). The CDR3 extends over 14 amino acids. CDR1 is SGHNT and CDR2 is YYREEE in the germline V gene (reference sequence). Trimming took 0 bases from V and 2 from J, leaving 8 bases between them. The CDR3 spells CASSLDTGNYGYTF. Here the CDR3 DNA reads TGTGCCAGCAGCTTGGATACAGGGAACTATGGCTACACCTTC.

This sequence joins TRBV2 and TRBJ1-1, with 8 bases fitting TRBD1. Germline V gives CDR1 SNHLY, CDR2 FYNNEI. Trimming took 6 bases from V and 3 from J; bases not matched to a gene: 9. There are 15 residues in the CDR3. CDR3 sequence (DNA): TGTGCCAGCAGAGGACAGGGTCGCGGCGACACTGAAGCTTTCTTT. Protein product: CASRGQGRGDTEAFF.

The chain carries TRBV30 and TRBJ2-3, with D uncertain. Matching the DNA end better, TRBJ1-5 makes the J call doubtful. CDR1 and CDR2 (germline): GTSNPN, SVGIG (reference sequence). The CDR3 runs to 15 residues. CDR3: CAWKRAREFADTQHF. CDR3 bases: TGTGCCTGGAAACGGGCGCGGGAGTTCGCAGATACGCAGCATTTT.

This chain links TRBV5-1 with TRBJ2-1; TRBD2 matches at 10 bases. The V and J ends lost 2 bases and 7 bases, in that order; junction bases with no gene match: 3. The CDR3 spans 14 residues. Germline CDR1 reads SGHRS; CDR2 reads YFSETQ. The CDR3 bases are TGCGCCAGCAGCTTTCCTAGCGGGAGAAATGAGCAGTTCTTC. This encodes CASSFPSGRNEQFF.

This clone was counted a single time. The rearrangement joins TRBV6-1 to TRBJ1-1, with D unclear. CDR3 size: 15 residues. Germline V gene data show CDR1 as MNHNS and CDR2 as SASEGT. Trimming cost V 2 bases and J 0 bases, with 10 bases left between them. The CDR3, as DNA: TGTGCCAGCAGTGAACTGCGGAACATGAACACTGAAGCTTTCTTT. This sequence encodes CASSELRNMNTEAFF.

This clone was seen more than once but under ten times. This chain connects TRBV5-1 to TRBJ2-7; tentatively, D is TRBD2 (5 bases). Trimming removed 1 base at V and 6 bases at J, with 11 bases between. Germline assignment: CDR1 SGHRS and CDR2 YFSETQ. The CDR3 is 13 residues long. The CDR3 DNA sequence: TGCGCCAGCAGCTTGATGAGGGAGCGCGAGCAGTACTTC. Its protein is CASSLMREREQYF.

The chain employs TRBV14 and TRBJ2-7; 7 nucleotides line up with TRBD1. This CDR3 comprises 16 residues. Germline CDR1 SGHDN, CDR2 FVKESK. V dropped 1 base and J dropped 2; count of bases not matched to a gene: 8. This CDR3 is CASSQAMVQGPYEQYF. CDR3 nucleotide sequence: TGTGCCAGCAGCCAAGCGATGGTACAGGGGCCCTACGAGCAGTACTTC.

The rearrangement uses TRBV6-5 and TRBJ2-7; weak D call: TRBD1 (6 bases). From germline, CDR1 is MNHEY and CDR2 SVGAGI. Between the trimmed V and J ends, which lost 4 bases and 0 bases, there was a span of 10 bases. CDR3 length equals 14 residues. The CDR3 region has the DNA TGTGCCAGCAGTTCTTTAGGGGGCTCCTACGAGCAGTACTTC. Its translation is CASSSLGGSYEQYF.

This rearrangement joins TRBV30 to TRBJ1-6, with D possibly being TRBD1 (5 bases). CDR3 length: 12 amino acids. From germline, CDR1 is GTSNPN and CDR2 SVGIG (reference sequence). Trimming left V 4 bases short and J 8 bases short, with 9 bases between. The CDR3 nucleotides are TGTGCCTGGACAGGGCAGTATTCACCCCTCCACTTT. Protein product: CAWTGQYSPLHF.

This clone was counted a few times. This sequence joins TRBV7-2 and TRBJ2-1; 10 bases line up with TRBD2. The germline V gene has CDR1 SGHTA and CDR2 FQGNSA. The CDR3 runs to 14 residues. Trimming cost V 5 bases and J 12 bases; bases outside gene matches: 10. The CDR3 loop is CASSLGTSVIGQFF. DNA of the CDR3: TGTGCCAGCAGCCTGGGGACTAGCGTGATCGGGCAGTTCTTC.

The chain joins TRBV11-2 to TRBJ2-7; possibly TRBD2 for D (7 bases). There are 16 residues in the CDR3. CDR1 and CDR2 (germline): SGHAT, FQNNGV. Trimming removed 6 bases at V and 0 bases at J, with 18 bases between. The CDR3 sequence: CASSFSGGAVSYEQYF. The DNA for the CDR3 is TGTGCCAGCAGTTTTAGTGGGGGGGCAGTCTCCTACGAGCAGTACTTC. The full variable domain, its missing parts supplied by reference TRBV11-2 and TRBJ2-7, is EAGVAQSPRYKIIEKRQSVAFWCNPISGHATLYWYQQILGQGPKLLIQFQNNGVVDDSQLPKDRFSAERLKGVDSTLKIQPAKLEDSAVYLCASSFSGGAVSYEQYFGPGTRLTVT.

CDR3 bases: TGTGCCAGCAGGCGGGGGGGGAACAATGAGCAGTTCTTC. This translates into CASRRGGNNEQFF. The V gene is TRBV2, the J gene TRBJ2-1; 9 nucleotides align to TRBD2. The CDR3 contains 13 residues. J gave up 5 bases and V 6 bases, and 2 bases lay outside the gene matches. The germline V gene encodes CDR1 SNHLY and CDR2 FYNNEI. The full variable domain, its missing parts supplied by reference TRBV2 and TRBJ2-1, is EPEVTQTPSHQVTQMGQEVILRCVPISNHLYFYWYRQILGQKVEFLVSFYNNEISEKSEIFDDQFSVERPDGSNFTLKIRSTKLEDSAMYFCASRRGGNNEQFFGPGTRLTVL.

The chain has TRBV9 and TRBJ2-3; 8 bases are shared with TRBD1. CDR1 SGDLS and CDR2 YYNGEE come from the germline V gene. The CDR3 contains 16 residues. V shed 3 bases, J shed 6 bases, and the junction held 12 bases outside the gene matches. The chain's CDR3 is CASSAHSGGTTDTQYF. CDR3 bases: TGTGCCAGCAGCGCCCATTCAGGGGGCACAACGGATACGCAGTATTTT.

This rearrangement joins TRBV29-1 to TRBJ2-7, with 8 bases that match TRBD2. The CDR3 consists of 16 residues. The V segment lost 3 bases and the J segment 1 base; nucleotides outside the gene matches: 11. CDR1 and CDR2 from the germline V gene are SQVTM and ANQGSEA. The chain's CDR3 is CSVERASGFRSYEQYF. The CDR3, as DNA: TGCAGCGTTGAGCGGGCTAGCGGGTTTAGATCCTACGAGCAGTACTTC.

Relative to its sample, this clone is medium-sized. The V and J genes are TRBV6-4 and TRBJ1-2; D perhaps matches TRBD1 (5 bases). The germline CDR1 and CDR2 sequences are MRHNA and SNTAGT. V was shortened by 2 bases and J by 6 bases, with 19 bases between the two germline ends. The CDR3 is 16 residues long. The CDR3 nucleotides are TGTGCCAGCAGTGACACCCCACAGGCAGGGTGGGATGGCTACACCTTC. This codes for CASSDTPQAGWDGYTF.

The chain employs TRBV28 and TRBJ2-3; D gene uncertain. The CDR3 is made up of 13 amino acids. V dropped 5 bases and J dropped 6 bases, with 12 bases sitting between them. CDR1 is MDHEN and CDR2 is SYDVKM in the germline V gene. The CDR3 loop is CASSLESVDTQYF. DNA of the CDR3: TGTGCCAGCAGTCTCGAGAGCGTGGATACGCAGTATTTT.

The chain employs TRBV5-1 and TRBJ1-1; 11 positions match TRBD1. Germline V CDR1 and CDR2: SGHRS, YFSETQ. V lost 4 bases, J lost 2 bases, and 7 bases stayed unmatched. The CDR3 is made up of 16 amino acids. CDR3 sequence: CASSAGTGGVNTEAFF. CDR3 bases: TGCGCCAGCAGCGCCGGGACAGGGGGGGTTAACACTGAAGCTTTCTTT.

V usage is TRBV5-1 and J usage is TRBJ2-5; 9 nucleotides align to TRBD2. Losses at the gene ends were 0 bases for V and 5 bases for J; bases not matched to a gene: 8. The CDR3 is 16 amino acids. The germline V gene has CDR1 SGHRS and CDR2 YFSETQ. The CDR3 is CASSLAGREGRETQYF. For the CDR3, the DNA is TGCGCCAGCAGCTTGGCCGGGCGGGAGGGCCGGGAGACCCAGTACTTC.

The gene calls are TRBV4-2 and TRBJ2-3; D might be TRBD2 (6 bases). There are 15 residues in the CDR3. V lost 1 base and J 0 bases, leaving 8 bases between the germline ends. Germline V gene sequence: CDR1 LGHNA, CDR2 YNFKEQ. The CDR3 DNA sequence: TGTGCCAGCAGCCAAGGTAGCGGAAGCACAGATACGCAGTATTTT. Translating it yields CASSQGSGSTDTQYF.

The V gene is TRBV5-1, the J gene TRBJ2-2; TRBD1 matches 7 bases. V lost 2 bases, J lost 5 bases, and 12 bases stayed unmatched. Germline assignment: CDR1 SGHRS and CDR2 YFSETQ. The CDR3 is 17 amino acids. The CDR3 nucleotides are TGCGCCAGCAGCTTCCTTTGGGACAGATGGGATACCGGGGAGCTGTTTTTT. Amino acid sequence: CASSFLWDRWDTGELFF. The complete variable domain, with remaining parts taken from reference TRBV5-1 and TRBJ2-2, reads KAGVTQTPRYLIKTRGQQVTLSCSPISGHRSVSWYQQTPGQGLQFLFEYFSETQRNKGNFPGRFSGRQFSNSRSEMNVSTLELGDSALYLCASSFLWDRWDTGELFFGEGSRLTVL.

V and J are TRBV5-6 and TRBJ2-2; D not resolved. Deletions cut 0 bases from V and 3 bases from J, with 6 bases between. This CDR3 is built from 14 residues. Germline V gene sequence: CDR1 SGHDT, CDR2 YYEEEE. In DNA form, the CDR3 reads TGTGCCAGCAGCTTGGGACTCTACACCGGGGAGCTGTTTTTT. It specifies CASSLGLYTGELFF. Complete variable domain (other parts from reference TRBV5-6 and TRBJ2-2): DAGVTQSPTHLIKTRGQQVTLRCSPKSGHDTVSWYQQALGQGPQFIFQYYEEEERQRGNFPDRFSGHQFPNYSSELNVNALLLGDSALYLCASSLGLYTGELFFGEGSRLTVL.

V gene TRBV10-2 combines with J gene TRBJ1-4; D may be TRBD1 (6 bases). The V gene lost 6 bases and the J gene lost 5 bases, with 10 bases spanning the gap. There are 13 residues in the CDR3. Looked up from germline, CDR1 is WSHSY and CDR2 is SAAADI. In DNA form, the CDR3 reads TGCGCCAGCAGCCCAGGGGCCAATGAAAAACTGTTTTTT. Its protein product is CASSPGANEKLFF.

The chain carries TRBV4-2 and TRBJ2-7; D uncertain. This CDR3 comprises 14 residues. The V and J ends lost 1 base and 0 bases respectively, with 7 bases between them. Looked up from germline, CDR1 is LGHNA and CDR2 is YNFKEQ. CDR3: CASSQASDSYEQYF. In DNA, the CDR3 is TGTGCCAGCAGCCAAGCCAGCGACTCCTACGAGCAGTACTTC.

This clone is a singleton in its sample. The chain has TRBV6-5 and TRBJ2-1; 7 bases are a match to TRBD1. Looked up from germline, CDR1 is MNHEY and CDR2 is SVGAGI. The CDR3 contains 16 residues. The V and J ends lost 2 bases and 1 base, in that order; junction bases with no gene match: 5. In nucleotides, the CDR3 is TGTGCCAGCAGTTACGCTAGGGGGCCATCCTACAATGAGCAGTTCTTC. Encoded protein: CASSYARGPSYNEQFF.

The rearrangement joins TRBV27 to TRBJ2-1; 12 bases line up with TRBD2. This CDR3 comprises 15 residues. Trimming removed 7 bases from V and 10 bases from J; junction bases left unmatched: 11. Germline V gene sequence: CDR1 MNHEY, CDR2 SMNVEV (reference sequence). DNA of the CDR3: TGTGCCAGCAAACTAGCGGGGGGCCCTACACAGGAGCAGTTCTTC. Its translation: CASKLAGGPTQEQFF.

This chain uses TRBV29-1 with TRBJ1-1; 8 positions agree with TRBD1. The V segment lost 8 bases and the J segment 3 bases; nucleotides outside the gene matches: 5. The V gene's germline CDR1 is SQVTM and CDR2 ANQGSEA. The length of the CDR3 is 12 residues. In DNA, the CDR3 is TGCAGCACTGGACAGGGAGACACTGAAGCTTTCTTT. It codes for CSTGQGDTEAFF. Combining the CDR3 with reference TRBV29-1 and TRBJ1-1 gives the whole variable domain SAVISQKPSRDICQRGTSLTIQCQVDSQVTMMFWYRQQPGQSLTLIATANQGSEATYESGFVIDKFPISRPNLTFSTLTVSNMSPEDSSIYLCSTGQGDTEAFFGQGTRLTVV.

This clone was found a few times. V gene TRBV5-1 combines with J gene TRBJ2-7; D possibly corresponds to TRBD2 (6 bases). The germline V gene has CDR1 SGHRS and CDR2 YFSETQ. Trimming removed 7 bases at V and 1 base at J, with 21 bases between. The CDR3 extends over 16 amino acids. The CDR3 region has the DNA TGCGCCAGCCGACCGGGAGCGACAGTGATATCCTACGAGCAGTACTTC. This sequence encodes CASRPGATVISYEQYF. Drawing the rest from reference TRBV5-1 and TRBJ2-7, the complete variable domain is KAGVTQTPRYLIKTRGQQVTLSCSPISGHRSVSWYQQTPGQGLQFLFEYFSETQRNKGNFPGRFSGRQFSNSRSEMNVSTLELGDSALYLCASRPGATVISYEQYFGPGTRLTVT.